These T cell receptor beta chains were read from a single sample in a study of T cells in localized non-small cell lung cancer. Method: immunoSEQ multiplex PCR; TCRdb's copy keeps in-frame clones and lacks some. The table has under 1,500 clones, more than 20% seen once. Source: lung tumor tissue, taken before any cancer treatment. These receptors came from a woman aged 40-69 years with stage I lung adenocarcinoma. Both conserved end residues are part of each CDR3. The order of the fields is clone size, D gene, J gene, V gene, CDR3 protein, CDR3 DNA. A D gene is named only where the DNA matches it firmly. A clone size is listed for some rows: how often the clone was seen (once, few, many), or a class if it is expanded.

NA	TRBD2	TRBJ2-5	TRBV29-1	CSVVGSGGGETQYF	TGCAGCGTTGTAGGTAGCGGGGGGGGAGAGACCCAGTACTTC
few	NA	TRBJ2-4	TRBV19	CASTQGHEKNIQYF	TGTGCCAGTACCCAGGGACACGAGAAAAACATTCAGTACTTC
NA	NA	TRBJ1-5	TRBV18	CASSPPASNQPQHF	TGTGCCAGCTCACCACCTGCATCCAATCAGCCCCAGCATTTT
NA	TRBD1	TRBJ2-2	TRBV11-3	CASSLGRTGEVELNTGELFF	TGTGCCAGCAGCTTAGGCAGGACAGGGGAGGTGGAACTAAACACCGGGGAGCTGTTTTTT
NA	NA	TRBJ2-1	TRBV30	CAWRGANGNEQFF	TGTGCCTGGAGGGGGGCTAACGGCAATGAGCAGTTCTTC
large	NA	TRBJ2-3	TRBV11-3	CASSPGQRTTDTQYF	TGTGCCAGCAGCCCAGGACAGAGAACCACAGATACGCAGTATTTT
few	NA	TRBJ1-5	TRBV27	CASSPSRTVPSNQPQHF	TGTGCCAGCAGTCCCTCCCGGACAGTTCCCAGCAATCAGCCCCAGCATTTT
few	TRBD2	TRBJ2-1	TRBV19	CASSKRTSGSSNEQFF	TGTGCCAGTAGTAAACGGACTAGCGGGAGCAGTAATGAGCAGTTCTTC
NA	NA	TRBJ1-5	TRBV11-3	CASSLVGPNQPQHF	TGTGCCAGCAGCTTGGTGGGGCCGAATCAGCCCCAGCATTTT
few	NA	TRBJ2-3	TRBV6-8	CASGRLSGRGTDTQYF	TGTGCCAGCGGTCGTCTATCGGGGCGAGGCACAGATACGCAGTATTTT
few	TRBD2	TRBJ2-1	TRBV11-3	CASSLRASGGTGNANEQFF	TGTGCCAGCAGCTTAAGGGCTAGCGGGGGCACCGGTAATGCGAATGAGCAGTTCTTC
NA	NA	TRBJ2-1	TRBV11-3	CASSPWGAGYNEQFF	TGTGCCAGCAGCCCCTGGGGGGCCGGGTACAATGAGCAGTTCTTC
few	TRBD1	TRBJ2-5	TRBV10-3	CANTRDRASKTQYF	TGTGCCAACACTAGGGACAGGGCCTCAAAGACCCAGTACTTC
medium-sized	TRBD2	TRBJ2-3	TRBV6-8	CASSYRRSTSGTDTQYF	TGTGCCAGCAGTTACCGACGCAGCACTAGCGGCACAGATACGCAGTATTTT
NA	TRBD1	TRBJ2-3	TRBV11-3	CASQTRDRGTDTQYF	TGTGCCAGCCAGACCCGGGACAGGGGAACAGATACGCAGTATTTT
NA	NA	TRBJ2-7	TRBV18	CASSLDPAYEQYF	TGTGCCAGCTCTCTCGACCCGGCCTACGAGCAGTACTTC